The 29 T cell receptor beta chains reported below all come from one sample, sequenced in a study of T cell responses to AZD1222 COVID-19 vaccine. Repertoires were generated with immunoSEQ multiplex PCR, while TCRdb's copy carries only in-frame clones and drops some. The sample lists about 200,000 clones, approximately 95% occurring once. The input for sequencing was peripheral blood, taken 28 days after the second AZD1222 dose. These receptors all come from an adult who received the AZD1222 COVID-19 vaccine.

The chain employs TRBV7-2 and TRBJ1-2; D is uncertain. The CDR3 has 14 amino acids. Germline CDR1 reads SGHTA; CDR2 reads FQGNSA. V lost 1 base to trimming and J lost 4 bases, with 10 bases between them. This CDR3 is CASSLDGVTYGYTF. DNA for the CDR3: TGTGCCAGCAGCTTAGATGGGGTGACCTATGGCTACACCTTC.

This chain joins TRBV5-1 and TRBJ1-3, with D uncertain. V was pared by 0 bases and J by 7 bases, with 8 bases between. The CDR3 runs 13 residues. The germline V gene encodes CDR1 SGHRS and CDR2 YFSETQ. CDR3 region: CASSLAQSNTIYF. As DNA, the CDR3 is TGCGCCAGCAGCTTGGCCCAGTCGAACACCATATATTTT.

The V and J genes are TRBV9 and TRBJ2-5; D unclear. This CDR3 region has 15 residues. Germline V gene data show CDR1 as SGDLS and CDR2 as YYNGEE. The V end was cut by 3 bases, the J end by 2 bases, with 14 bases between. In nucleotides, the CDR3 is TGTGCCAGCAGCGACGACGGCCTCCCGCAAGAGACCCAGTACTTC. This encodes CASSDDGLPQETQYF.

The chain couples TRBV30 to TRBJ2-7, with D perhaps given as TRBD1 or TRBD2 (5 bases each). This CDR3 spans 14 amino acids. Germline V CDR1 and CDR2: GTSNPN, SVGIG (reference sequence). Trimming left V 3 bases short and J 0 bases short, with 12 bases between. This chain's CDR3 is CAWRAGTYSYEQYF. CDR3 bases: TGTGCCTGGAGGGCCGGGACCTACTCCTACGAGCAGTACTTC.

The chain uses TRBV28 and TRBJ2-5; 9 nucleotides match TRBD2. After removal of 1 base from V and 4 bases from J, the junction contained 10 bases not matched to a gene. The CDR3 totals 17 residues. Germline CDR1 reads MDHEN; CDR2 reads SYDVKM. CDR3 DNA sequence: TGTGCCAGCAGTTTATCCCTAGCGGGGTGGGGTCGAGAGACCCAGTACTTC. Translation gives CASSLSLAGWGRETQYF.

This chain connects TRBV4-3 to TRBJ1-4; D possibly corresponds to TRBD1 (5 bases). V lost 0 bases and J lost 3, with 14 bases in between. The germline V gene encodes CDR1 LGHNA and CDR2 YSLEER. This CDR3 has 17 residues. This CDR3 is CASSQEISGRSNEKLFF. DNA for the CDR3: TGCGCCAGCAGCCAAGAAATCTCGGGGCGCTCTAATGAAAAACTGTTTTTT.

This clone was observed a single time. For the CDR3, the DNA is TGTGCTAGTGGTCTCGCAGGGGGAAACACCATATATTTT. Its translation is CASGLAGGNTIYF. This sequence joins TRBV12-5 and TRBJ1-3; D perhaps matches TRBD1 (5 bases). CDR3 length: 13 residues. V was shortened by 5 bases and J by 4 bases, with 9 bases between the two germline ends. Germline CDR1 LGHNT, CDR2 FRNRAP.

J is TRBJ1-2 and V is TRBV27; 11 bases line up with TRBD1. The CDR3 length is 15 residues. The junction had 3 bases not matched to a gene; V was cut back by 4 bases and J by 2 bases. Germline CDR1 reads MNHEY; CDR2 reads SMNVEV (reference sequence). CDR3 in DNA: TGTGCCAGCAGTTCCAGGACAGGGGGCAACTATGGCTACACCTTC. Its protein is CASSSRTGGNYGYTF.

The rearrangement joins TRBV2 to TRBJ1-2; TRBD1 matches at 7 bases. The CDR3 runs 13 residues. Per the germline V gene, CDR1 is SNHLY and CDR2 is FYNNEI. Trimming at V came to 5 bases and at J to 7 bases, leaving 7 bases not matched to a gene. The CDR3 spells CASSRTEGAGYTF. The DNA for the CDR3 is TGTGCCAGCAGTCGCACCGAGGGGGCTGGCTACACCTTC.

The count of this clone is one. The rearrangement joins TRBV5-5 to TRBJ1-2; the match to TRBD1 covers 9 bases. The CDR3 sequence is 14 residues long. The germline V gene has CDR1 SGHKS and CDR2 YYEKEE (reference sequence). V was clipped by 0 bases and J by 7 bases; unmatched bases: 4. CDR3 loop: CASSLGGQGFGYTF. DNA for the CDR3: TGTGCCAGCAGCTTGGGGGGACAGGGATTTGGCTACACCTTC. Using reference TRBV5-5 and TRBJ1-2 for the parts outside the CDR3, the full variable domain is DAGVTQSPTHLIKTRGQQVTLRCSPISGHKSVSWYQQVLGQGPQFIFQYYEKEERGRGNFPDRFSARQFPNYSSELNVNALLLGDSALYLCASSLGGQGFGYTFGSGTRLTVV.

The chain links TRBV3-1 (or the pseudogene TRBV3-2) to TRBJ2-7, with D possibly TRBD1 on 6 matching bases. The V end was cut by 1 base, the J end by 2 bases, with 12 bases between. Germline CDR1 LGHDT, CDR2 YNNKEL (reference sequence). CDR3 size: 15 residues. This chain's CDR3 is CASSQGFDRTYEQYF. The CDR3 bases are TGTGCCAGCAGCCAAGGGTTCGACAGGACCTACGAGCAGTACTTC.

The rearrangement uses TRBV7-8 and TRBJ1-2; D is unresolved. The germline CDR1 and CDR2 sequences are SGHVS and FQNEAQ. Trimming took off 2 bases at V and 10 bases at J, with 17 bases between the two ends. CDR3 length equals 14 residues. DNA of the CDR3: TGTGCCAGCAGCTTAACCGTGACCCAAGCAGACTACACCTTC. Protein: CASSLTVTQADYTF. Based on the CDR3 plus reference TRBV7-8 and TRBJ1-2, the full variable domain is GAGVSQSPRYKVAKRGQDVALRCDPISGHVSLFWYQQALGQGPEFLTYFQNEAQLDKSGLPSDRFFAERPEGSVSTLKIQRTQQEDSAVYLCASSLTVTQADYTFGSGTRLTVV.

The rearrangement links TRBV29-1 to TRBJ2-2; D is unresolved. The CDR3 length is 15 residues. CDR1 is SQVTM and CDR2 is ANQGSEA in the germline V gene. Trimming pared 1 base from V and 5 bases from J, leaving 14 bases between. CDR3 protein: CSVEAWADSTGELFF. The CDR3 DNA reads TGCAGCGTTGAAGCCTGGGCGGATTCTACCGGGGAGCTGTTTTTT.

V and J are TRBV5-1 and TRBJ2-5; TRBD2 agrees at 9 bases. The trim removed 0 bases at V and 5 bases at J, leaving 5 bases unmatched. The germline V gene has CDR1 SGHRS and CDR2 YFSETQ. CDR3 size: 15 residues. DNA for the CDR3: TGCGCCAGCAGCTTGGGTAGGACTAGCGTTGAGACCCAGTACTTC. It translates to CASSLGRTSVETQYF.

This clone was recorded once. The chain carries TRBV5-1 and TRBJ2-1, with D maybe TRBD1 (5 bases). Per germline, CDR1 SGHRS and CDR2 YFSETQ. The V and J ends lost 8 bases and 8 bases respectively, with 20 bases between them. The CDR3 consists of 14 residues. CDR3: CASSSRDLKDEQFF. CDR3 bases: TGCGCCAGTTCAAGCAGGGATCTAAAGGATGAGCAGTTCTTC.

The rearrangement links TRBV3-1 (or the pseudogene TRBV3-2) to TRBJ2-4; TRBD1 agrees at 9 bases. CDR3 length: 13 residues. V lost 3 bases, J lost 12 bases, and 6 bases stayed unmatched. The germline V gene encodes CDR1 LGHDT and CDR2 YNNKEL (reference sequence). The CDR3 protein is CASSHEDRGTQYF. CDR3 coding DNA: TGTGCCAGCAGCCACGAGGACAGGGGCACTCAGTACTTC.

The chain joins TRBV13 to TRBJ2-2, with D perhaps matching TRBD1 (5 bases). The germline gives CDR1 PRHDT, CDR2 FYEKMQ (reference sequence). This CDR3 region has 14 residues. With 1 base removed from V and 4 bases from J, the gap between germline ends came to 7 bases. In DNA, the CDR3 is TGTGCCAGCAGCTTAGAAGGGGTCACCGGGGAGCTGTTTTTT. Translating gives CASSLEGVTGELFF.

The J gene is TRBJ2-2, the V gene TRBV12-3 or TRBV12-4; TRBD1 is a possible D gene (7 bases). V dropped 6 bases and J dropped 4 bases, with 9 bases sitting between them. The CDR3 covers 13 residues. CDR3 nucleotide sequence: TGTGCCAGCAGCCAGGGGGGCACCGGGGAGCTGTTTTTT. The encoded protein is CASSQGGTGELFF.

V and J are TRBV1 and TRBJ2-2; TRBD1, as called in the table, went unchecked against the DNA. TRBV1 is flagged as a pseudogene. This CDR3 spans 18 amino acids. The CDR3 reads CTSSQDCRGLLNTGELFF. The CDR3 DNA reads TGCACCAGCAGCCAAGATTGTAGGGGCCTGCTGAACACCGGGGAGCTGTTTTTT.

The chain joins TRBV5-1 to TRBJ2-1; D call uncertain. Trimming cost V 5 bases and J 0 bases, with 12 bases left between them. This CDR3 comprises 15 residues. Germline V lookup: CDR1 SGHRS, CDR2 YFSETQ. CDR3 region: CASSRHYSSYNEQFF. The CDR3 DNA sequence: TGCGCCAGCAGTCGACACTACAGCTCCTACAATGAGCAGTTCTTC.

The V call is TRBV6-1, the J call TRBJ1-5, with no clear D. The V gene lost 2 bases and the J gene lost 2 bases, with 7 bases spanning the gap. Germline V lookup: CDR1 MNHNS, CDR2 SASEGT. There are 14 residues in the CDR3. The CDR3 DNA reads TGTGCCAGCAGTGAACCGGGTGGCAATCAGCCCCAGCATTTT. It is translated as CASSEPGGNQPQHF.

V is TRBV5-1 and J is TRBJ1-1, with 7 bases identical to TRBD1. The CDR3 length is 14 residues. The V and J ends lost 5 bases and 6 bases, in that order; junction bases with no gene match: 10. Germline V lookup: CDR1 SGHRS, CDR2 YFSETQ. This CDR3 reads CASSTWGQIAEAFF. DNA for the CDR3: TGCGCCAGCAGTACGTGGGGACAGATAGCTGAAGCTTTCTTT.

CDR3 in DNA: TGTGCCAGCAGCCAAGATAGGGACAGGGCCCCCTATAATTCACCCCTCCACTTT. It translates to CASSQDRDRAPYNSPLHF. The V call is TRBV4-2, the J call TRBJ1-6; 9 bases map to TRBD1. The CDR3 loop spans 18 amino acids. J lost 2 bases, V lost 0 bases, and 5 bases had no gene match. CDR1 LGHNA and CDR2 YNFKEQ come from the germline V gene.

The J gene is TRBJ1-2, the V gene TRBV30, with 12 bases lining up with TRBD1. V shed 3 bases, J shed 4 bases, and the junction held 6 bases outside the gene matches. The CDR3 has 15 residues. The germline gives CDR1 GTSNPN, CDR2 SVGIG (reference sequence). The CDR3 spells CAWRGQGAGSYGYTF. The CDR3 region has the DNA TGTGCCTGGAGGGGACAGGGGGCAGGTAGCTATGGCTACACCTTC.

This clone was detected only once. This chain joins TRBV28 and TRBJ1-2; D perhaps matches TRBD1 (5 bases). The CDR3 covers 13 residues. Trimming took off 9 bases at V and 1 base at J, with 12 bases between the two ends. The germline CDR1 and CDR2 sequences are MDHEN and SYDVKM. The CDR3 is CASAGGVNYGYTF. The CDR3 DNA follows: TGTGCCAGTGCCGGGGGGGTTAACTATGGCTACACCTTC.

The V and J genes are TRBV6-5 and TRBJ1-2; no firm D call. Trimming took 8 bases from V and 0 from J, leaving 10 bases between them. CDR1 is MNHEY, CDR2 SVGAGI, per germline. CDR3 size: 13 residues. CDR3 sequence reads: CASRREANYGYTF. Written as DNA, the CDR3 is TGTGCCAGCCGCCGGGAAGCTAACTATGGCTACACCTTC.

The CDR3 region has the DNA TGCGCCAGCAGCTCCCATGGCGGGACAAGCTACGAGCAGTACTTC. Translated, it gives CASSSHGGTSYEQYF. The chain couples TRBV5-1 to TRBJ2-7; possibly TRBD1 or TRBD2 for D (6 bases each). The CDR3 consists of 15 residues. Germline V CDR1 and CDR2: SGHRS, YFSETQ. Trimming cost V 3 bases and J 3 bases, with 16 bases left between them.

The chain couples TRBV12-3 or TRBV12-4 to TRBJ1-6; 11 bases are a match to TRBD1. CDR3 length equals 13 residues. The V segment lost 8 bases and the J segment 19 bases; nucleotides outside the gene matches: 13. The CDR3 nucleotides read TGTGCCAGCTCAGAGCCCGGGACAGGGGGTCCTCACTTT. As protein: CASSEPGTGGPHF.

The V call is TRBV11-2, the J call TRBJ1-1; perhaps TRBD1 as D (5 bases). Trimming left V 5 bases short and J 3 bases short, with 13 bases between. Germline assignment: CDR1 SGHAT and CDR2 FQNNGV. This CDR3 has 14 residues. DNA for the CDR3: TGTGCCAGCAGCATAATCCGGGACCACACTGAAGCTTTCTTT. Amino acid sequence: CASSIIRDHTEAFF.